The 21 T cell receptor beta chains reported below all come from one sample, sequenced in a study of blood T cell repertoires in COVID-19. The assay was immunoSEQ multiplex PCR, and TCRdb's table has in-frame clones only and misses some. This table holds hundreds of thousands of clones, roughly 89% found once. Sequencing was performed on PBMCs or T cells enriched from blood (not recorded which). These receptors originate from a man aged 55 to 69 who had recovered from COVID-19.

CDR3 DNA sequence: TGTGCCAGCGGGCTAGCGGGAACCTACGAGCAGTACTTC. Translated: CASGLAGTYEQYF. The chain combines TRBV5-6 with TRBJ2-7, with 9 nucleotides matching TRBD2. V dropped 7 bases and J dropped 2; count of bases not matched to a gene: 4. Germline CDR1 and CDR2: SGHDT and YYEEEE. There are 13 residues in the CDR3.

The genes are TRBV7-9 and TRBJ2-7; a possible D gene is TRBD2 (5 bases). CDR3 size: 14 residues. Trimming cost V 1 base and J 2 bases, with 9 bases left between them. Germline values: CDR1 SEHNR, CDR2 FQNEAQ (reference sequence). CDR3: CASSLVGEAYEQYF. CDR3 nucleotide sequence: TGTGCCAGCAGCTTAGTCGGGGAAGCCTACGAGCAGTACTTC.

This chain uses TRBV19 with TRBJ1-5, with 7 bases identical to TRBD1. The CDR3 has 14 amino acids. In germline, CDR1 is LNHDA, CDR2 SQIVND (reference sequence). J lost 5 bases, V lost 4 bases, and 5 bases had no gene match. As DNA, the CDR3 is TGTGCCAGTAGTAGAGGGGGCGCAGATCAGCCCCAGCATTTT. Its protein is CASSRGGADQPQHF.

The CDR3 protein is CASSPPGSTGELFF. The CDR3 coding sequence is TGTGCCAGCAGCCCACCAGGTAGCACCGGGGAGCTGTTTTTT. V usage is TRBV7-3 and J usage is TRBJ2-2; D is unclear. CDR1 and CDR2 (germline): SGHTA, FQGTGA. CDR3 length: 14 amino acids. V lost 5 bases and J lost 4, with 11 bases in between.

This chain joins TRBV5-8 and TRBJ1-3; 8 bases are a match to TRBD1. The CDR3 is 16 residues long. V lost 7 bases and J lost 0; bases outside the gene matches: 9. Germline V CDR1 and CDR2: SGHTS, YDEGEE. In DNA form, the CDR3 reads TGTGCCAGCGCGAGGACAGGGCTTCACTCTGGAAACACCATATATTTT. This gives the protein CASARTGLHSGNTIYF.

This clone was seen only a few times. The chain is built from TRBV18 and TRBJ2-1; TRBD2 aligns across 10 bases. The J segment lost 0 bases and the V segment lost 3 bases, leaving 5 bases of the junction unmatched. The germline V gene has CDR1 KGHSH and CDR2 LQKENI. The CDR3 loop spans 17 amino acids. In nucleotides, the CDR3 is TGTGCCAGCTCACCTGGACTAGCGGTTAGCTCCTACAATGAGCAGTTCTTC. Translated: CASSPGLAVSSYNEQFF.

J is TRBJ2-1 and V is TRBV4-2; 10 bases agree with TRBD2. J gave up 10 bases and V 1 base, and 13 bases lay outside the gene matches. The CDR3 extends over 17 amino acids. Per the germline V gene, CDR1 is LGHNA and CDR2 is YNFKEQ. The CDR3 loop reads CASSQASLLAGAEEQFF. The DNA for the CDR3 is TGTGCCAGCAGCCAAGCTTCTCTCCTAGCGGGAGCAGAGGAGCAGTTCTTC.

V and J are TRBV9 and TRBJ2-7, with a weak D call TRBD1 (6 bases). Between the trimmed V and J ends, which lost 2 bases and 3 bases, there was a span of 18 bases. From germline, CDR1 is SGDLS and CDR2 YYNGEE. This CDR3 contains 16 residues. CDR3 sequence reads: CASSVFGQTLVYEQYF. CDR3 coding DNA: TGTGCCAGCAGCGTCTTCGGACAGACGCTAGTCTACGAGCAGTACTTC.

The chain couples TRBV7-2 to TRBJ2-5; D not resolved. The CDR3 is 13 residues long. Germline values: CDR1 SGHTA, CDR2 FQGNSA. Trimming removed 4 bases at V and 3 bases at J, with 9 bases between. CDR3 nucleotides: TGTGCCAGCAGCTCGGGTCCTGAAGAGACCCAGTACTTC. Translating gives CASSSGPEETQYF.

This clone appeared a single time. The V call is TRBV18, the J call TRBJ2-5, with TRBD2 identical over 15 bases. The CDR3 is 16 amino acids. V was pared by 1 base and J by 4 bases, with 1 base of the junction left unmatched. CDR1 KGHSH and CDR2 LQKENI come from the germline V gene. The CDR3 protein is CASSPQGLAGGETQYF. In DNA form, the CDR3 reads TGTGCCAGCTCACCACAGGGACTAGCGGGAGGAGAGACCCAGTACTTC.

V usage is TRBV5-6 and J usage is TRBJ1-5; no firm D call. Trimming stripped 0 bases from V and 3 bases from J, with 10 bases between. This CDR3 has 15 amino acids. The germline V gene encodes CDR1 SGHDT and CDR2 YYEEEE. The CDR3 DNA reads as TGTGCCAGCAGCTTGGCCCCCACAGCCAATCAGCCCCAGCATTTT. Residues: CASSLAPTANQPQHF.

The gene calls are TRBV30 and TRBJ1-1; no definite D call. The CDR3 is made up of 15 amino acids. The ends were cut back, 3 bases at V and 1 base at J, with 15 bases in the middle. Germline CDR1 is GTSNPN and CDR2 is SVGIG (reference sequence). In nucleotides, the CDR3 is TGTGCCTGGAGCCGCGGGAGGCAGTGGAACACTGAAGCTTTCTTT. Its translation is CAWSRGRQWNTEAFF.

The genes are TRBV7-2 and TRBJ1-2, with D perhaps matching TRBD1 (6 bases). The length of the CDR3 is 14 residues. Germline CDR1 SGHTA, CDR2 FQGNSA. V lost 0 bases, J lost 4 bases, and 9 bases lay in between. CDR3 region: CASSLASGAYGYTF. The DNA for the CDR3 is TGTGCCAGCAGCTTAGCGTCAGGGGCCTATGGCTACACCTTC.

The CDR3 sequence: CASSYRAHEQYF. CDR3 DNA sequence: TGTGCCAGCAGTTACCGCGCTCACGAGCAGTACTTC. The chain couples TRBV6-2 or TRBV6-3 to TRBJ2-7; no firm D call. The CDR3 has 12 residues. CDR1 is MNHEY, CDR2 SVGEGT, per germline. V lost 2 bases, J lost 5 bases, and 7 bases lay in between.

The V and J genes are TRBV5-1 and TRBJ2-2; 7 bases match TRBD2. Germline V gives CDR1 SGHRS, CDR2 YFSETQ. The CDR3 consists of 15 residues. J lost 5 bases, V lost 0 bases, and 4 bases had no gene match. The CDR3 DNA reads TGCGCCAGCAGCTTGGGAACTAGCGAGACCGGGGAGCTGTTTTTT. Its translation: CASSLGTSETGELFF. The full variable domain, with the rest looked up from reference TRBV5-1 and TRBJ2-2, is KAGVTQTPRYLIKTRGQQVTLSCSPISGHRSVSWYQQTPGQGLQFLFEYFSETQRNKGNFPGRFSGRQFSNSRSEMNVSTLELGDSALYLCASSLGTSETGELFFGEGSRLTVL.

A word on this clone: This same CDR3 is encoded by further DNA sequences in the sample. The genes are TRBV28 and TRBJ1-5, with D perhaps matching TRBD1 (5 bases). The V gene lost 3 bases and the J gene lost 2 bases, with 11 bases spanning the gap. Germline CDR1 and CDR2: MDHEN and SYDVKM. CDR3 length: 15 residues. The CDR3 DNA reads as TGTGCCAGCAGTTTCGGGGGAAGTGGCAATCAGCCCCAGCATTTT. Amino acid sequence: CASSFGGSGNQPQHF.

The J gene is TRBJ2-2, the V gene TRBV21-1; the D call TRBD1 from the table was never checked on the DNA. TRBV21-1 is flagged as a pseudogene. The CDR3 runs to 16 residues. This CDR3 is CASSLPPGQDTGELFF. In DNA, the CDR3 is TGTGCCAGCAGCCTTCCTCCGGGACAAGACACCGGGGAGCTGTTTTTT.

J is TRBJ2-6 and V is TRBV24-1; TRBD2 matches 7 bases. Germline V gives CDR1 KGHDR, CDR2 SFDVKD. Germline trimming cut 5 bases from V and 2 bases from J; bases unmatched to any gene: 8. The CDR3 spans 17 residues. In DNA form, the CDR3 reads TGTGCCACCAGTGCCCATAACGCGGGGGCTGGGGCCAACGTCCTGACTTTC. Its translation is CATSAHNAGAGANVLTF.

This chain joins TRBV20-1 and TRBJ2-5, with TRBD2 matching 7 bases. CDR3 length: 11 amino acids. Trimming took 6 bases from V and 5 from J; bases not matched to a gene: 3. Germline V gene lookup returns CDR1 DFQATT and CDR2 SNEGSKA (reference sequence). The CDR3 region is CSAGLVETQYF. In DNA, the CDR3 is TGCAGTGCCGGACTAGTTGAGACCCAGTACTTC.

This clone was seen once. The chain uses TRBV5-1 and TRBJ1-4; D is undetermined. The CDR3 spans 14 residues. V shed 1 base and J shed 0 bases, with 4 bases lying between them. Germline V gene lookup returns CDR1 SGHRS and CDR2 YFSETQ. The CDR3 here is CASSLLATNEKLFF. The CDR3 DNA follows: TGCGCCAGCAGCTTGCTTGCAACTAATGAAAAACTGTTTTTT.

This clone was picked up a small number of times. CDR3 region: CASSFDRGPLHF. CDR3 sequence (DNA): TGTGCCAGCAGCTTTGACAGGGGGCCCCTCCACTTT. V gene TRBV5-6 combines with J gene TRBJ1-6, with 9 bases that match TRBD1. Trimming took 2 bases from V and 13 from J; bases not matched to a gene: 1. The CDR3 runs to 12 residues. Germline CDR1 SGHDT, CDR2 YYEEEE.